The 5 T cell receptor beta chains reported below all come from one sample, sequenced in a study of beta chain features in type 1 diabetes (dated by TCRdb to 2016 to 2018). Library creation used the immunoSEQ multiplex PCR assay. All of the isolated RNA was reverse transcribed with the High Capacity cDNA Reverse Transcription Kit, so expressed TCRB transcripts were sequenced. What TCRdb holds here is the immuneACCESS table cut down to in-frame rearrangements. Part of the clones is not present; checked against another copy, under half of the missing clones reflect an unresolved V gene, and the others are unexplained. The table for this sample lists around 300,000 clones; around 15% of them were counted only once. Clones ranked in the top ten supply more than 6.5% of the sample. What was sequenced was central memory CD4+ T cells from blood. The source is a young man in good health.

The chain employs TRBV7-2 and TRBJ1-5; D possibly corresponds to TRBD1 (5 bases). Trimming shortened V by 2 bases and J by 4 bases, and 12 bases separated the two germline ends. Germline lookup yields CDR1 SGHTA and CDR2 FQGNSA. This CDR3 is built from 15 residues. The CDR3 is CASSLLGHKNQPQHF. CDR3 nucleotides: TGTGCCAGCAGCTTACTCGGACACAAAAATCAGCCCCAGCATTTT.

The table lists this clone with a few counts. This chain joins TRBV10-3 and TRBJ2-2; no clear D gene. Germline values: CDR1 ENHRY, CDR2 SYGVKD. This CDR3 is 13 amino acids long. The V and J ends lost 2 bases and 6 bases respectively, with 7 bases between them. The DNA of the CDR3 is TGTGCCATCAGTGAGGGCAATGCCGGGGAGCTGTTTTTT. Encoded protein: CAISEGNAGELFF.

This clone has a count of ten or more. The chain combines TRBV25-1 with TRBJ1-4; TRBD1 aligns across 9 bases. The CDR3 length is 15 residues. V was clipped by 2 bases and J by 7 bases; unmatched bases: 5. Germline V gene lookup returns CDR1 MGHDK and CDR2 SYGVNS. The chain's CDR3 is CASSERGQGTEKLFF. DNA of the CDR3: TGTGCCAGCAGTGAAAGGGGACAGGGTACTGAAAAACTGTTTTTT.

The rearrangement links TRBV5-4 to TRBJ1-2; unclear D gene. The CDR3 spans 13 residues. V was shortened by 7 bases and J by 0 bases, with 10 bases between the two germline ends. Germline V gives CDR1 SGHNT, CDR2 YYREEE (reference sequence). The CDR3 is CASAADPNYGYTF. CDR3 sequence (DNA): TGTGCCAGCGCGGCAGACCCTAACTATGGCTACACCTTC.

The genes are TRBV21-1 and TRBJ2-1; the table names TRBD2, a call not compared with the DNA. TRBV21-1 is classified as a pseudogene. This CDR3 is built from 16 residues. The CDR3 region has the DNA TGTGCCAGCAGCAAGTTTGGTGGGGGGGTTTACAATGAGCAGTTCTTC. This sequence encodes CASSKFGGGVYNEQFF.